The 21 T cell receptor beta chains listed next were all sequenced from one sample in a study of molecular identifiers for immune sequencing clone quantification. Each CDR3 protein gets one entry after TCRdb re-called the PCR reads with MiXCR. The table records some 580,000 distinct CDR3 sequences, 25% of them present only once. The material sequenced was naive CD8+ T cells from blood, with Jurkat cell RNA spiked in. Subset reported: FACS-sorted CD8+CD4-CCR7+CD45RA+ naive T cells. These receptors all stem from a human donor in good health. Some libraries in this study had Jurkat cell RNA spiked in.

In this sample, this clonotype turned up a few times. The chain couples TRBV4-1 to TRBJ2-7; D may be TRBD1 or TRBD2 (5 bases each). Germline CDR1 reads MGHRA; CDR2 reads YSYEKL. The CDR3 totals 16 residues. Trimming took off 1 base at V and 5 bases at J, with 18 bases between the two ends. The CDR3 region has the DNA TGCGCCAGCAGCCAAGTGGGGCGGGCGGTTGAGGACGAGCAGTACTTC. Translation: CASSQVGRAVEDEQYF.

This rearrangement joins TRBV5-4 to TRBJ2-3; D remains unclear. Germline V lookup: CDR1 SGHNT, CDR2 YYREEE (reference sequence). CDR3 length: 14 residues. V was pared by 4 bases and J by 5 bases, with 14 bases between. In DNA form, the CDR3 reads TGTGCCAGCAGCCCCTCCCTGGTGGGAGATACGCAGTATTTT. This encodes CASSPSLVGDTQYF.

The table lists this clonotype with many counts. The chain couples TRBV29-1 to TRBJ2-7; D is perhaps TRBD1 (7 bases). The V gene's germline CDR1 is SQVTM and CDR2 ANQGSEA. This CDR3 contains 13 residues. V dropped 7 bases and J dropped 2 bases, with 15 bases sitting between them. Here the CDR3 reads CSAETGEAYEQYF. In nucleotides, the CDR3 is TGCAGCGCCGAAACAGGGGAGGCCTACGAGCAGTACTTC.

This clonotype has at least ten counts. The rearrangement joins TRBV3-1 to TRBJ2-3, with 12 bases identical to TRBD1. With 5 bases clipped from V and 2 bases from J, the junction kept 11 bases outside the gene matches. The germline gives CDR1 LGHDT, CDR2 YNNKEL (reference sequence). The CDR3 sequence is 18 residues long. The CDR3 spells CASSGHRDRGLDTDTQYF. Written as DNA, the CDR3 is TGTGCCAGCAGCGGCCACCGGGACAGGGGGCTTGACACAGATACGCAGTATTTT.

This clonotype was seen at least ten times. The genes are TRBV11-2 and TRBJ2-3; either TRBD1 or TRBD2 may fit D (5 bases each). The CDR3 is made up of 15 amino acids. Trimming removed 3 bases at V and 6 bases at J, with 16 bases between. Germline values: CDR1 SGHAT, CDR2 FQNNGV. The CDR3 here is CASSFLPGPEDTQYF. Here the CDR3 DNA reads TGTGCCAGCAGCTTTTTGCCGGGGCCCGAGGATACGCAGTATTTT.

The chain employs TRBV29-1 and TRBJ1-2; D is possibly TRBD1 (5 bases). Trimming cost V 4 bases and J 4 bases, with 7 bases left between them. Germline V gene lookup returns CDR1 SQVTM and CDR2 ANQGSEA. This CDR3 has 11 amino acids. The CDR3 nucleotides read TGCAGCGTTGCGGGGGGCTATGGCTACACCTTC. It is translated as CSVAGGYGYTF.

In this sample, this clonotype turned up many times. The genes are TRBV7-9 and TRBJ2-3; D is perhaps TRBD1 (7 bases). CDR3 length: 15 amino acids. The ends were cut back, 4 bases at V and 2 bases at J, with 13 bases in the middle. The germline gives CDR1 SEHNR, CDR2 FQNEAQ (reference sequence). The CDR3 reads CASSSQGGSTDTQYF. CDR3 bases: TGTGCCAGCAGCTCCCAGGGGGGTTCCACAGATACGCAGTATTTT.

This clonotype was seen more than once but under ten times. A much larger clonotype is one base distant, so this may be a read error. This chain connects TRBV27 to TRBJ2-5, with D maybe TRBD1 (6 bases). The germline V gene encodes CDR1 MNHEY and CDR2 SMNVEV (reference sequence). The V gene lost 4 bases and the J gene lost 7 bases, with 13 bases spanning the gap. This CDR3 region has 13 residues. In DNA, the CDR3 is TGTGCCAGCAGTTCTCAGACAGGAGGGACCCAGTACTTC. This gives the protein CASSSQTGGTQYF.

This clonotype was counted between two and nine times. The chain combines TRBV5-4 with TRBJ1-4; D might be TRBD1 (5 bases). Germline-derived CDR1 and CDR2 are SGHNT and YYREEE (reference sequence). This CDR3 comprises 18 residues. The ends were cut back, 4 bases at V and 0 bases at J, with 19 bases in the middle. The CDR3 DNA reads TGTGCCAGCAGCGGCGGGACGGATACCTATTCAACTAATGAAAAACTGTTTTTT. Residues: CASSGGTDTYSTNEKLFF.

On this clonotype: The conserved phenylalanine or tryptophan is not found at the CDR3 terminus, so this likely reflects a read error. The chain recombines TRBV20-1 with TRBJ1-5; D is ambiguous. Germline CDR1 DFQATT, CDR2 SNEGSKA (reference sequence). Deletions cut 0 bases from V and 6 bases from J, with 24 bases between. CDR3 size: 18 residues. The CDR3 loop is CSARDNTGEPVVGQPQHL. CDR3 nucleotides: TGCAGTGCTAGAGATAATACCGGGGAACCGGTCGTGGGTCAGCCCCAGCATCTT.

The CDR3 spells CASSYSYPAGEETQYF. In DNA, the CDR3 is TGTGCCAGCAGTTACTCGTATCCAGCGGGAGAAGAGACCCAGTACTTC. The rearrangement links TRBV6-5 to TRBJ2-5; 8 positions match TRBD2. V was clipped by 0 bases and J by 3 bases; unmatched bases: 6. Germline V gives CDR1 MNHEY, CDR2 SVGAGI. The CDR3 has 16 amino acids.

In its sample, this clonotype was seen many times. The chain joins TRBV20-1 to TRBJ2-7; 10 nucleotides line up with TRBD1. The germline gives CDR1 DFQATT, CDR2 SNEGSKA (reference sequence). Trimming took 0 bases from V and 3 from J; bases not matched to a gene: 8. There are 16 residues in the CDR3. The CDR3 spells CSARDERTGGHYEQYF. In DNA form, the CDR3 reads TGCAGTGCTAGAGATGAGCGGACAGGGGGTCACTACGAGCAGTACTTC.

The rearrangement links TRBV27 to TRBJ2-1, with unresolved D. Germline V lookup: CDR1 MNHEY, CDR2 SMNVEV (reference sequence). The CDR3 contains 16 residues. V was clipped by 6 bases and J by 0 bases, with 15 bases between them. The CDR3 spells CASRAIPGSSYNEQFF. The CDR3 nucleotides are TGTGCCAGCAGAGCCATCCCCGGTAGCTCCTACAATGAGCAGTTCTTC.

This clonotype was counted ten times or more. The CDR3 coding sequence is TGCGCCAGCAGCCAATTACCTAGTAGCACAGATACGCAGTATTTT. Protein sequence: CASSQLPSSTDTQYF. The chain recombines TRBV4-3 with TRBJ2-3, with D unclear. Germline-derived CDR1 and CDR2 are LGHNA and YSLEER. The CDR3 runs 15 residues. V gave up 2 bases and J gave up 0 bases, with 9 bases separating them.

In this sample, this clonotype turned up many times. V and J are TRBV11-2 and TRBJ2-3, with D perhaps assigned TRBD1 or TRBD2 (5 bases each). Germline V gene sequence: CDR1 SGHAT, CDR2 FQNNGV. CDR3 length: 15 amino acids. Trimming stripped 8 bases from V and 0 bases from J, with 15 bases between. The CDR3 bases are TGTGCCAGCGCTTCCGGGACCACTAGCACAGATACGCAGTATTTT. Translated, it gives CASASGTTSTDTQYF.

As to this clonotype: In this CDR3 the conserved last residue, phenylalanine or tryptophan, is missing, so a read error is likely. V is TRBV20-1 and J is TRBJ2-3; 7 bases agree with TRBD2. V shed 8 bases, J shed 2 bases, and the junction held 16 bases outside the gene matches. CDR1 and CDR2 from the germline V gene are DFQATT and SNEGSKA (reference sequence). This CDR3 is built from 16 residues. CDR3 coding DNA: TGCAGTCGTAGAAGGACGGGACTACAAAACACAGATACGCAGTATTAT. It codes for CSRRRTGLQNTDTQYY.

This clonotype showed up many times. The gene calls are TRBV3-1 and TRBJ2-2; D perhaps matches TRBD2 (6 bases). The germline V gene has CDR1 LGHDT and CDR2 YNNKEL (reference sequence). Trimming left V 6 bases short and J 4 bases short, with 15 bases between. The length of the CDR3 is 15 residues. This CDR3 reads CASRVSGLVTGELFF. The CDR3 DNA reads as TGTGCCAGCAGGGTAAGCGGGCTGGTCACCGGGGAGCTGTTTTTT.

A few counts support this clonotype. The chain combines TRBV5-5 with TRBJ2-7; perhaps TRBD1 as D (6 bases). There are 14 residues in the CDR3. The V and J ends lost 1 base and 3 bases respectively, with 11 bases between them. Germline V gene lookup returns CDR1 SGHKS and CDR2 YYEKEE (reference sequence). As DNA, the CDR3 is TGTGCCAGCAGCTTGTCCACAGGGAGCTACGAGCAGTACTTC. Its translation is CASSLSTGSYEQYF.

This clonotype was observed a few times. The V gene is TRBV20-1, the J gene TRBJ2-1; 9 nucleotides align to TRBD2. Germline lookup yields CDR1 DFQATT and CDR2 SNEGSKA (reference sequence). The CDR3 extends over 13 amino acids. The junction had 3 bases not matched to a gene; V was cut back by 1 base and J by 8 bases. CDR3 amino acids: CSARVAGGYEQFF. The CDR3 nucleotides are TGCAGTGCTAGAGTTGCGGGAGGGTATGAGCAGTTCTTC.

This clonotype has only one observation. This chain joins TRBV30 and TRBJ1-2, with D possibly matching TRBD1 (6 bases). V shed 2 bases and J shed 1 base, with 11 bases lying between them. The germline CDR1 and CDR2 sequences are GTSNPN and SVGIG (reference sequence). The CDR3 covers 14 residues. CDR3 sequence reads: CAWSHTGRNYGYTF. The CDR3 region has the DNA TGTGCCTGGAGTCACACAGGGCGTAACTATGGCTACACCTTC.

This clonotype was recorded many times. This sequence joins TRBV18 and TRBJ1-5; TRBD1 agrees at 7 bases. V lost 8 bases and J lost 3; bases outside the gene matches: 7. The germline gives CDR1 KGHSH, CDR2 LQKENI. The CDR3 is made up of 14 amino acids. In DNA form, the CDR3 reads TGTGCCAGCAGTTCTGGACAGGTCAATCAGCCCCAGCATTTT. This sequence encodes CASSSGQVNQPQHF. Based on the CDR3 plus reference TRBV18 and TRBJ1-5, the full variable domain is NAGVMQNPRHLVRRRGQEARLRCSPMKGHSHVYWYRQLPEEGLKFMVYLQKENIIDESGMPKERFSAEFPKEGPSILRIQQVVRGDSAAYFCASSSGQVNQPQHFGDGTRLSIL.